This T cell receptor beta chain is drawn from a study of blood T cell repertoires in COVID-19. Study details: COVID-19 samples collected from the United States, Italy and Spain covered acute and convalescent phases. PBMCs, B-cell-depleted T cells, or T cells provided the cDNA or gDNA that made up the material.

Points on this clone: Other nucleotide sequences in the sample specify the same CDR3.

J was trimmed by 6 bases and V by 5 bases; bases with no gene match: 6. The CDR3 has 14 residues. The V gene's germline CDR1 is SGHTA and CDR2 FQGTGA. The authors' processing: Nucleated cell counts were estimated from reference gene primer amplification. The repertoire was sequenced with immunoSEQ multiplex PCR; TCRdb's copy has only in-frame clones and lacks some. V and J calls and clone size are copied from that table; D and trimming were computed from the DNA. The sample includes 250,000 to 300,000 clones, over 75% of them seen just once. The sequence derives from a man in his forties or fifties with active or convalescent COVID-19. The rearrangement joins TRBV7-3 to TRBJ2-4; 8 positions match TRBD1. Sequenced material: peripheral blood. CDR3 nucleotide sequence: TGTGCCAGCAGCCCTGGGACAGGCGCAAACATTCAGTACTTC. As protein: CASSPGTGANIQYF.